The rows below give T cell receptor beta chains drawn from one sample of a study of regulatory T cells in long-lasting Graves disease. In TCRdb, the multiplex PCR reads were re-called with MiXCR into one record per CDR3 protein. In the table there are more than 450,000 distinct CDR3 sequences, under 20% of which are singletons. A further study also used this sample, focusing on T cells in Graves' hyperthyroidism and ophthalmopathy.

This material consisted of peripheral blood mononuclear cells (PBMCs), taken at new diagnosis, from a patient treated with antithyroid drugs. The receptor set was obtained from a middle-aged man with Graves disease. Each CDR3 is given with its conserved first and last residue.

V: TRBV15; CDR3: CATSKDSTYEQYF
V: TRBV6-1; CDR3: CASSEMGTPVYGYTF
V: TRBV18; CDR3: CASSPVGSSGSPLYEQYF
V: TRBV7-2; CDR3: CASSLADRSTDTQYF
V: TRBV6-4; CDR3: CASRTGSPLDF
V: TRBV19; CDR3: CASSMFRDSPYEQYF
V: TRBV5-1; CDR3: CASSWGLASYNEQFF
V: TRBV29-1; CDR3: CSVWTTYEQYF
V: TRBV10-3; CDR3: CATYRDRSTDTQYF
V: TRBV5-4; CDR3: CASSFMKGETQYF
V: TRBV7-2; CDR3: CASSVNLGPYEQYF
V: TRBV14; CDR3: CASSQDRRGTYNEQFF
V: TRBV28; CDR3: CASSLGEFEAFF
V: TRBV18; CDR3: CASSPVGQGVSGANVLTF
V: TRBV7-9; CDR3: CASSLDRTGVEQFF
V: TRBV24-1; CDR3: CATSDPSVEGASGELFF
V: TRBV20-1; CDR3: CSARGSGKKNIQYF
V: TRBV6-1; CDR3: CASSKGGSSYEQYF
V: TRBV12-3/TRBV12-4; CDR3: CASSLATKSSYEQYF
V: TRBV2; CDR3: CASSEEQTSTDTQYF
V: TRBV12-5; CDR3: CASGLRRGQGEETQYF
V: TRBV7-2; CDR3: CASSLMVEQYF
V: TRBV6-2/TRBV6-3; CDR3: CASSYSGTRQGRFF